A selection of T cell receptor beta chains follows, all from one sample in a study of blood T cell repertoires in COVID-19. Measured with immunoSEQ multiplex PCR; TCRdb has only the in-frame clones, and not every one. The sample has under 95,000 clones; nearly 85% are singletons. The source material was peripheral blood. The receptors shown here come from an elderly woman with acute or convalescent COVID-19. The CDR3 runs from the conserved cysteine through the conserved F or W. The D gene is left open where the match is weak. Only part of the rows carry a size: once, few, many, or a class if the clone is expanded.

CASSFTAGGTGTEAFF	TGTGCCAGCAGCTTCACTGCAGGGGGGACGGGCACTGAAGCTTTCTTT	TRBD1	TRBV7-2	TRBJ1-1	NA
CAISPGGAEAFF	TGTGCCATCAGCCCTGGCGGGGCTGAAGCTTTCTTT	NA	TRBV10-3	TRBJ1-1	few
CASSVGQRGYNEQFF	TGTGCCAGCAGCGTAGGTCAGCGGGGGTACAATGAGCAGTTCTTC	TRBD2	TRBV9	TRBJ2-1	NA
CASSLAPGQGDEKLFF	TGCGCCAGCAGCTTGGCCCCGGGACAGGGTGATGAAAAACTGTTTTTT	TRBD1	TRBV5-1	TRBJ1-4	once
CASSLGRGTLQTQYF	TGTGCCAGCAGCTTAGGGCGGGGGACCCTCCAGACCCAGTACTTC	TRBD2	TRBV11-2	TRBJ2-5	NA
CASSPPQWAGGAFETQYF	TGTGCCAGCAGCCCCCCGCAGTGGGCAGGGGGCGCCTTTGAGACCCAGTACTTC	TRBD1	TRBV7-9	TRBJ2-5	few
CASSYPDRGPGTDTQYF	TGTGCCAGCAGCTACCCGGACAGGGGGCCCGGCACAGATACGCAGTATTTT	TRBD1	TRBV5-8	TRBJ2-3	NA
CASSQTGASSTDTQYF	TGCGCCAGCAGCCAGACAGGAGCGTCTAGCACAGATACGCAGTATTTT	NA	TRBV5-1	TRBJ2-3	NA
CASSLGSSGSFSYNEQFF	TGTGCCAGCAGCTTGGGTTCTAGCGGGAGCTTTTCCTACAATGAGCAGTTCTTC	TRBD2	TRBV5-5	TRBJ2-1	NA
CASTQTGGLGSYEQYF	TGTGCCAGCACCCAAACCGGGGGGCTCGGCTCCTACGAGCAGTACTTC	NA	TRBV6-6	TRBJ2-7	NA
CASSYASTPYEQYF	TGTGCCAGCAGTTACGCTAGCACCCCTTACGAGCAGTACTTC	NA	TRBV6-2/TRBV6-3	TRBJ2-7	NA
CASSLAFPRQQNIQYF	TGTGCCAGCAGCTTAGCCTTCCCAAGACAGCAAAACATTCAGTACTTC	NA	TRBV7-2	TRBJ2-4	NA
CASSQDPSSGNTIYF	TGTGCCAGCAGCCAAGACCCGAGCTCTGGAAACACCATATATTTT	NA	TRBV3-1/TRBV3-2	TRBJ1-3	NA
CASSMLSGSGDTDTQYF	TGTGCCAGTAGTATGTTGAGCGGGAGTGGCGACACAGATACGCAGTATTTT	TRBD2	TRBV19	TRBJ2-3	NA
CASSSRGRVMSYEQYF	TGTGCCAGCAGCTCCAGGGGGCGTGTGATGTCCTACGAGCAGTACTTC	TRBD1	TRBV5-6	TRBJ2-7	once
CASSLQRGRYGYTF	TGTGCCAGCAGCTTGCAGCGGGGACGCTATGGCTACACCTTC	NA	TRBV7-2	TRBJ1-2	NA